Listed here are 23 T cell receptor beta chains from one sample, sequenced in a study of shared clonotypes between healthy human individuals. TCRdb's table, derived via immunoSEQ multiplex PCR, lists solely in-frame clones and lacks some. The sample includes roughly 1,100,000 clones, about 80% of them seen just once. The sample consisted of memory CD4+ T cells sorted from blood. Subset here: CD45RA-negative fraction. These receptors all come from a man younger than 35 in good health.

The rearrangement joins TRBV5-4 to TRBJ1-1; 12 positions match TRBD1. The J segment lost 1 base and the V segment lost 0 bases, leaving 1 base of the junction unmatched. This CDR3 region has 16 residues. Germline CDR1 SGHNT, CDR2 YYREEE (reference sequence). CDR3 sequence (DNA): TGTGCCAGCAGCTTGGGGGACAGGGGGCAGAACACTGAAGCTTTCTTT. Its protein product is CASSLGDRGQNTEAFF.

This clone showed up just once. CDR3 protein: CASSQATLAGEQYF. CDR3 bases: TGTGCCAGCAGCCAAGCCACCCTAGCCGGCGAGCAGTACTTC. V usage is TRBV14 and J usage is TRBJ2-7; D is possibly TRBD2 (5 bases). CDR3 size: 14 residues. Trimming left V 1 base short and J 6 bases short, with 13 bases between. The germline CDR1 and CDR2 sequences are SGHDN and FVKESK.

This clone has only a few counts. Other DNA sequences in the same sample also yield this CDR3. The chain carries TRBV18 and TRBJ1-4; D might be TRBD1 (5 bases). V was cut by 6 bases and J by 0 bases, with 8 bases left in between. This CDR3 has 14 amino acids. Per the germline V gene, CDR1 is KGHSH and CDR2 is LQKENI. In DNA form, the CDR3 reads TGTGCCAGCTCCCCGACAGCAACTAATGAAAAACTGTTTTTT. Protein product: CASSPTATNEKLFF.

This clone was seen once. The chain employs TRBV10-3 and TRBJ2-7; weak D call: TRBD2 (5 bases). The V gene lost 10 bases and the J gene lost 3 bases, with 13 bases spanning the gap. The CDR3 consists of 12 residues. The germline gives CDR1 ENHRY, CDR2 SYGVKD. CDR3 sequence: CATSGKVYEQYF. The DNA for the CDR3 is TGTGCCACCTCCGGGAAGGTCTACGAGCAGTACTTC.

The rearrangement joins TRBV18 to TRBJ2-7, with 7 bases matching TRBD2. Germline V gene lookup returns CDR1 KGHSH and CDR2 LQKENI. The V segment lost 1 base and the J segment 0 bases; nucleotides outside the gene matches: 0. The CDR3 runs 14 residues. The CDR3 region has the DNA TGTGCCAGCTCACCACTAGCGGGCTCCTACGAGCAGTACTTC. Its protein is CASSPLAGSYEQYF.

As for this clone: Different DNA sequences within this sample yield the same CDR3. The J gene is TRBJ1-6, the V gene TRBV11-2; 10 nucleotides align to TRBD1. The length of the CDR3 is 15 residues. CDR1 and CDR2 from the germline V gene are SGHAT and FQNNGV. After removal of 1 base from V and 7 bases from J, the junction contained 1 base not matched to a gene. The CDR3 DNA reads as TGTGCCAGCAGCTTAGGGGACAGGGGAAATTCACCCCTCCACTTT. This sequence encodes CASSLGDRGNSPLHF.

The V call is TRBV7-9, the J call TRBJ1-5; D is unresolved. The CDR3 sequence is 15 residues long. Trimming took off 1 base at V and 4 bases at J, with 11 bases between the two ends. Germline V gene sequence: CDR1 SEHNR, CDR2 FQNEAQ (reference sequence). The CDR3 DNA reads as TGTGCCAGCAGCTTAGGAGGCAGGAGTAATCAGCCCCAGCATTTT. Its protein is CASSLGGRSNQPQHF. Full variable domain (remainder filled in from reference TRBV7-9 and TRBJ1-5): DTGVSQNPRHKITKRGQNVTFRCDPISEHNRLYWYRQTLGQGPEFLTYFQNEAQLEKSRLLSDRFSAERPKGSFSTLEIQRTEQGDSAMYLCASSLGGRSNQPQHFGDGTRLSIL.

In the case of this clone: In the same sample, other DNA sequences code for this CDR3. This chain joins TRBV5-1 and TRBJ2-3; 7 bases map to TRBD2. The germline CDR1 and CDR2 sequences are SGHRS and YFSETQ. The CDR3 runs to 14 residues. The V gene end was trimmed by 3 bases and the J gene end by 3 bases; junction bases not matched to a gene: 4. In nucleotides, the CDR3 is TGCGCCAGCAGCTCGGTGGGGGGGACAGATACGCAGTATTTT. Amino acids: CASSSVGGTDTQYF.

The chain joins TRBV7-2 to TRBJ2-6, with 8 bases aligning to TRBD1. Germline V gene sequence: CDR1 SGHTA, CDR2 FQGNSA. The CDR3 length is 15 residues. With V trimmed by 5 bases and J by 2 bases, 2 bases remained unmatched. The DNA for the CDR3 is TGTGCCAGCAGCCAGACAGGGGCTGGGGCCAACGTCCTGACTTTC. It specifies CASSQTGAGANVLTF.

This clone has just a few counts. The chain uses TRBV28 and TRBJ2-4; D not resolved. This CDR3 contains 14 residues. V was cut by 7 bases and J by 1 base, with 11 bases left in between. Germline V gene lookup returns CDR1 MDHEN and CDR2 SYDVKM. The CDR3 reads CASKGSPAKNIQYF. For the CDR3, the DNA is TGTGCCAGCAAAGGTTCTCCCGCCAAAAACATTCAGTACTTC.

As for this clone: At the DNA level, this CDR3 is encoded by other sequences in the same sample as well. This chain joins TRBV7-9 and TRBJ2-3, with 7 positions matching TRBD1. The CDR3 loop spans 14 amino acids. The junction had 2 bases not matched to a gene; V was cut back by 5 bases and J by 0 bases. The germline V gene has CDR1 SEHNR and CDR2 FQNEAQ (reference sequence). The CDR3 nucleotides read TGTGCCAGCAGCCGGACAGGAAGCACAGATACGCAGTATTTT. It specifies CASSRTGSTDTQYF.

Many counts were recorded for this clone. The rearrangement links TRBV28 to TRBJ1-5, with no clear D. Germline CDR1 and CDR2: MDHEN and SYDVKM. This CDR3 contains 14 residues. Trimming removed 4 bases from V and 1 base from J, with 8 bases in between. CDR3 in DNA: TGTGCCAGCAGTTCCCCCGGAAGCAATCAGCCCCAGCATTTT. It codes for CASSSPGSNQPQHF.

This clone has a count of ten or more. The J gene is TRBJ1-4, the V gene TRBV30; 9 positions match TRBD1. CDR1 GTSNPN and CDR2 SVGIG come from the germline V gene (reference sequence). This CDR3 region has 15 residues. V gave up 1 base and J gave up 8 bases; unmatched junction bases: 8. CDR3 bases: TGTGCCTGGAGTGCAAAAGGGACAGGGCAGGAAAAACTGTTTTTT. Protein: CAWSAKGTGQEKLFF. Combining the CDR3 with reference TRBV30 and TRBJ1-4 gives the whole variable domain SQTIHQWPATLVQPVGSPLSLECTVEGTSNPNLYWYRQAAGRGLQLLFYSVGIGQISSEVPQNLSASRPQDRQFILSSKKLLLSDSGFYLCAWSAKGTGQEKLFFGSGTQLSVL.

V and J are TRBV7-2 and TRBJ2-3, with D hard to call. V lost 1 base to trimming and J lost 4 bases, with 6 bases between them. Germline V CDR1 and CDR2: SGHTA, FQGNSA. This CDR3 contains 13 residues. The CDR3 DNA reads TGTGCCAGCAGCTTAGGGTTTGCAGATACGCAGTATTTT. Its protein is CASSLGFADTQYF.

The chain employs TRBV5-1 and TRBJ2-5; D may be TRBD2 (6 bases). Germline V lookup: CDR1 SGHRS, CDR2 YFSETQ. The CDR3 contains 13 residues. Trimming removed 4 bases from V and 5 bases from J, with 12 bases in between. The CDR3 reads CASSHPSGETQYF. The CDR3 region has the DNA TGCGCCAGCAGCCACCCGAGCGGGGAGACCCAGTACTTC.

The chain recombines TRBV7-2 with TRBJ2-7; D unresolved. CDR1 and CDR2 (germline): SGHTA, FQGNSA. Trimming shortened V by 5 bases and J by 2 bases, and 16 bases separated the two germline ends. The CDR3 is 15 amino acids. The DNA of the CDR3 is TGTGCCAGCAGCCACGCCCAATCAACGACCTACGAGCAGTACTTC. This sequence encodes CASSHAQSTTYEQYF.

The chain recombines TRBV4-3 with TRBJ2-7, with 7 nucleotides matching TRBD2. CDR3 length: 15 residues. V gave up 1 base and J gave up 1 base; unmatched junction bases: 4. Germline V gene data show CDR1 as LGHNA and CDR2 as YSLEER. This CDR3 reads CASSQVSGLSYEQYF. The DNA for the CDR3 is TGCGCCAGCAGCCAAGTTAGCGGGTTGTCCTACGAGCAGTACTTC.

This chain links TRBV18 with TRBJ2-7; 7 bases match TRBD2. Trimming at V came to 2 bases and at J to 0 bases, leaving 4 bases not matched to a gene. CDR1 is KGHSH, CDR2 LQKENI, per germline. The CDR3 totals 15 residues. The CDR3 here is CASSPGGGASYEQYF. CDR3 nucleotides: TGTGCCAGCTCACCAGGGGGGGGAGCCTCCTACGAGCAGTACTTC.

CDR3 protein: CASSEERRERYSYEQYF. Written as DNA, the CDR3 is TGTGCCAGCAGTGAAGAAAGGCGGGAGCGCTACTCCTACGAGCAGTACTTC. V usage is TRBV2 and J usage is TRBJ2-7, with TRBD2 identical over 7 bases. Trimming cost V 1 base and J 0 bases; bases outside gene matches: 9. Germline CDR1 and CDR2: SNHLY and FYNNEI. The CDR3 has 17 residues. The whole variable domain, remainder taken from reference TRBV2 and TRBJ2-7, is EPEVTQTPSHQVTQMGQEVILRCVPISNHLYFYWYRQILGQKVEFLVSFYNNEISEKSEIFDDQFSVERPDGSNFTLKIRSTKLEDSAMYFCASSEERRERYSYEQYFGPGTRLTVT.

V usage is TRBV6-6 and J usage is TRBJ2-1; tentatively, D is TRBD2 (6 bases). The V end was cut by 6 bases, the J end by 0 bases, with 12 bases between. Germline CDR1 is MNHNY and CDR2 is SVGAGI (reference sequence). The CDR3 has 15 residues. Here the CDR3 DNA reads TGTGCCAGCAGCCAATCTAGCGCCTCCTACAATGAGCAGTTCTTC. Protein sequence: CASSQSSASYNEQFF.

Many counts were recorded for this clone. The CDR3 here is CASSLARATNEKLFF. In DNA form, the CDR3 reads TGTGCCAGCAGCTTAGCCAGGGCAACTAATGAAAAACTGTTTTTT. The chain has TRBV7-2 and TRBJ1-4; weak D call: TRBD1 (5 bases). CDR3 size: 15 residues. Germline values: CDR1 SGHTA, CDR2 FQGNSA. The V end was cut by 0 bases, the J end by 0 bases, with 5 bases between.

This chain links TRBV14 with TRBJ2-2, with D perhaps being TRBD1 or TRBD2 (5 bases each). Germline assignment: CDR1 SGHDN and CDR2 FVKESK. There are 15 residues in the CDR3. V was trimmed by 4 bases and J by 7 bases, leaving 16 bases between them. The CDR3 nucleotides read TGTGCCAGCAGCCCTTACCGGGGCAGCTACGGGGAGCTGTTTTTT. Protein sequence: CASSPYRGSYGELFF.

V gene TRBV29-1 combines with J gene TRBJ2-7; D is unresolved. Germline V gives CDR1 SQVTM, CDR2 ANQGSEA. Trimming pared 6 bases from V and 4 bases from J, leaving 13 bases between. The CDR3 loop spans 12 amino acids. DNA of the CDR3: TGCAGCGTCGGCGCGTCGGTTTACGAGCAGTACTTC. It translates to CSVGASVYEQYF.